The T cell receptor (beta chain) described here comes from a study of shared clonotypes between healthy human individuals. As for the study in general: Participating donors consisted of two women and a few men aged 18 to 49.

Naive CD8 cells, CD45RO-negative and positively selected for CCR7, excluded terminally differentiated effector memory CD45RA+ cells. Trimming took 1 base from V and 5 from J, leaving 26 bases between them. The CDR3 sequence is 19 residues long. The germline CDR1 and CDR2 sequences are LGHNA and YSLEER. As regards this clone: The target antigen is unknown.

General study points: Between a handful of donors, naive CD4 clonotypes were shared at a level of around 4.8%. Sequencing depth was predicted to influence how clonotypes are shared among donors.

Several immunoSEQ 96-well plates shared each subset's DNA, each plate a replicate. Data came from immunoSEQ multiplex PCR; TCRdb stores just in-frame clones and leaves some out. The sample has about 1,900,000 clones; about 95% are singletons. The sequenced material came from naive CD8+ T cells sorted from blood. The chain has TRBV4-3 and TRBJ2-5; possible D gene TRBD2, 6 bases. The sequence came from a man aged 18 to 30 in good health. The CDR3 DNA reads as TGCGCCAGCAGCCAAGCTATAATAGCGGATTTATTAATCGGGGAGACCCAGTACTTC. Residues: CASSQAIIADLLIGETQYF.